This TCR beta chain was captured by sequencing in a study of shared clonotypes between healthy human individuals. The table lists this clone with a count of one. The method was immunoSEQ multiplex PCR; TCRdb's version includes in-frame clones alone and lacks a portion of them. Here the sample spans 400,000 or so clones, around 96% being singletons. The source of this sequence is a man younger than 45 in good health. What was sequenced was memory CD8+ T cells sorted from blood. Subset here: CD45RO+ cells pooled with CCR7-negative TemRA cells.

The CDR3 loop is CAWSVPGAPSWGGKLFF. The CDR3 region has the DNA TGTGCCTGGAGTGTTCCGGGGGCTCCCTCCTGGGGTGGAAAACTGTTTTTT. This chain connects TRBV30 to TRBJ1-4; D might be TRBD1 (6 bases). V was pared by 0 bases and J by 10 bases, with 24 bases between. CDR3 length: 17 amino acids. CDR1 is GTSNPN, CDR2 SVGIG, per germline (reference sequence).